This is a list of T cell receptor beta chains from one sample in a study of shared clonotypes between healthy human individuals. The table came from immunoSEQ multiplex PCR; TCRdb's copy has only in-frame clones and leaves some out. The table shows 1.6 million or so clones, with approximately 98.5% occurring only once. The sample taken for sequencing was naive CD4+ T cells sorted from blood. The receptors originated from a man aged 25-40 years in good health. The CDR3 runs from the conserved cysteine through the conserved F or W. Each record gives: clone size, V gene, D gene, J gene, CDR3 DNA, CDR3 protein. A D gene is named only where the DNA matches it firmly. Rows give clone size only sometimes, using once, few, many, or a class for an expanded clone.

abundance: NA; v_gene: TRBV5-1; d_gene: NA; j_gene: TRBJ2-7; CDR3nt: TGCGCCAGCAGCCACAACTCAGGGGTTGGAGAGCAGTACTTC; CDR3aa: CASSHNSGVGEQYF
abundance: NA; v_gene: TRBV18; d_gene: NA; j_gene: TRBJ2-2; CDR3nt: TGTGCCAGCTCACCATTTCCGGTAACAGGCTCCGTCGGGGAGCTGTTTTTT; CDR3aa: CASSPFPVTGSVGELFF
abundance: once; v_gene: TRBV9; d_gene: TRBD2; j_gene: TRBJ2-1; CDR3nt: TGTGCCAGCAGCGTCAGCGGGAGCTCCTACAATGAGCAGTTCTTC; CDR3aa: CASSVSGSSYNEQFF
abundance: NA; v_gene: TRBV18; d_gene: NA; j_gene: TRBJ2-5; CDR3nt: TGTGCCAGCTCAACCCTTTCCGGGAGCGGCCAAGAGACCCAGTACTTC; CDR3aa: CASSTLSGSGQETQYF
abundance: few; v_gene: TRBV5-1; d_gene: NA; j_gene: TRBJ2-5; CDR3nt: TGCGCCAGCAGGGGGGAGACCCAGTACTTC; CDR3aa: CASRGETQYF
abundance: NA; v_gene: TRBV18; d_gene: NA; j_gene: TRBJ2-3; CDR3nt: TGTGCCAGCTCACCACGTGGGGGGTATGGCACAGATACGCAGTATTTT; CDR3aa: CASSPRGGYGTDTQYF
abundance: NA; v_gene: TRBV11-2; d_gene: NA; j_gene: TRBJ2-7; CDR3nt: TGTGCCAGCAGCTTAGATCAGGTCCCCCTGAGCGAGCAGTACTTC; CDR3aa: CASSLDQVPLSEQYF
abundance: NA; v_gene: TRBV18; d_gene: TRBD1; j_gene: TRBJ1-4; CDR3nt: TGTGCCAGCTCAGGACAGGGGACTGAAAAACTGTTTTTT; CDR3aa: CASSGQGTEKLFF
abundance: NA; v_gene: TRBV12-2; d_gene: NA; j_gene: TRBJ1-2; CDR3nt: TGTGCAAGTCGCTCCAGGGGAGTCGCAGGGTGCTCCCGAGGGGACTATGGCTACACCTTC; CDR3aa: CASRSRGVAGCSRGDYGYTF
abundance: NA; v_gene: TRBV2; d_gene: NA; j_gene: TRBJ2-6; CDR3nt: TGTGCCAGCAGTGTCGGGGTTTCAGGGGCCAACGTCCTGACTTTC; CDR3aa: CASSVGVSGANVLTF
abundance: NA; v_gene: TRBV7-2; d_gene: NA; j_gene: TRBJ2-7; CDR3nt: TGTGCCAGCAGCTTAGATGGAACTGGGCAGTACTTC; CDR3aa: CASSLDGTGQYF
abundance: NA; v_gene: TRBV6-5; d_gene: TRBD1; j_gene: TRBJ1-1; CDR3nt: TGTGCCAGCAGTCCTGACAGGGTCACTGAAGCTTTCTTT; CDR3aa: CASSPDRVTEAFF
abundance: NA; v_gene: TRBV28; d_gene: NA; j_gene: TRBJ2-3; CDR3nt: TGTGCCAGCAGCAAGGACCAGCCCGGCTACACAGATACGCAGTATTTT; CDR3aa: CASSKDQPGYTDTQYF
abundance: NA; v_gene: TRBV6-5; d_gene: NA; j_gene: TRBJ2-3; CDR3nt: TGTGCCAGCAGTTACCTAGCAGGAGATACGCAGTATTTT; CDR3aa: CASSYLAGDTQYF
abundance: NA; v_gene: TRBV29-1; d_gene: NA; j_gene: TRBJ2-7; CDR3nt: TGCAGCGTTTCAGGGCAAGTCGGGTCCTACGAGCAGTACTTC; CDR3aa: CSVSGQVGSYEQYF
abundance: NA; v_gene: TRBV18; d_gene: TRBD2; j_gene: TRBJ2-1; CDR3nt: TGTGCCAGCTCACCACGGCCGGGACTAGGGGGCAATGAGCAGTTCTTC; CDR3aa: CASSPRPGLGGNEQFF
abundance: NA; v_gene: TRBV7-2; d_gene: TRBD2; j_gene: TRBJ2-5; CDR3nt: TGTGCCAGCAGCTTAGAGGGACCGACTAGCGGGCTTAGGGAGACCCAGTACTTC; CDR3aa: CASSLEGPTSGLRETQYF
abundance: NA; v_gene: TRBV4-3; d_gene: NA; j_gene: TRBJ2-1; CDR3nt: TGCGCCAGCAGCCAGGGTTCCTACAATGAGCAGTTCTTC; CDR3aa: CASSQGSYNEQFF
abundance: NA; v_gene: TRBV15; d_gene: NA; j_gene: TRBJ2-5; CDR3nt: TGTGCCACCAGCATAACAGGGGACTCAGAGACCCAGTACTTC; CDR3aa: CATSITGDSETQYF
abundance: NA; v_gene: TRBV7-9; d_gene: NA; j_gene: TRBJ2-7; CDR3nt: TGTGCCAGCAGTCAGGGGGGCGGCTACGAGCAGTACTTC; CDR3aa: CASSQGGGYEQYF
abundance: NA; v_gene: TRBV7-9; d_gene: TRBD1; j_gene: TRBJ1-1; CDR3nt: TGTGCCAGCAGCCCTTTTTTGCCCCGACAGGGGAAGAACACTGAAGCTTTCTTT; CDR3aa: CASSPFLPRQGKNTEAFF
abundance: once; v_gene: TRBV29-1; d_gene: TRBD2; j_gene: TRBJ2-3; CDR3nt: TGCAGCGTTGTTACGGGACTAGCGGGGATCACAGATACGCAGTATTTT; CDR3aa: CSVVTGLAGITDTQYF